Following are 3 T cell receptor beta chains from one sample sequenced in a study of response to subunit inactivated influenza vaccine. TCRdb fed the RT-PCR reads into MiXCR, producing one record per CDR3 protein. The sample includes over 150,000 distinct CDR3 sequences, about 9.3% seen only once; the top ten take approximately 11%. Here the sequenced sample was non-naive T cells sorted from PBMCs, taken on the day of vaccination. The receptors derive from a man aged 50-60 years who received an inactivated influenza vaccine.

This clonotype was counted ten times or more. The genes are TRBV7-2 and TRBJ2-5, with D uncertain. Per the germline V gene, CDR1 is SGHTA and CDR2 is FQGNSA. The CDR3 consists of 15 residues. Trimming stripped 1 base from V and 1 base from J, with 10 bases between. The CDR3 sequence: CASSLVPSRQETQYF. The CDR3 nucleotides are TGTGCCAGCAGCTTAGTTCCCAGCCGCCAAGAGACCCAGTACTTC.

This clonotype was observed a handful of times. The chain carries TRBV30 and TRBJ2-6; 7 nucleotides match TRBD1. Per the germline V gene, CDR1 is GTSNPN and CDR2 is SVGIG (reference sequence). The CDR3 runs 16 residues. Trimming removed 0 bases from V and 2 bases from J; junction bases left unmatched: 4. For the CDR3, the DNA is TGTGCCTGGAGTGTACTAGGGGGCGCTGGGGCCAACGTCCTGACTTTC. As protein: CAWSVLGGAGANVLTF.

This clonotype has more than one count but fewer than ten. This rearrangement joins TRBV6-5 to TRBJ2-3, with TRBD2 matching over 12 bases. Germline trimming cut 2 bases from V and 5 bases from J; bases unmatched to any gene: 5. The germline V gene encodes CDR1 MNHEY and CDR2 SVGAGI. The CDR3 is made up of 16 amino acids. CDR3 DNA sequence: TGTGCCAGCAGTTACCCCAGGACTAGCGGGATAGATACGCAGTATTTT. Amino acids: CASSYPRTSGIDTQYF.